A single sample gave rise to the 6 T cell receptor beta chains below, sequenced in a study of shared clonotypes between healthy human individuals. Measured with immunoSEQ multiplex PCR; TCRdb has only the in-frame clones, and not every one. Of around 2,000,000 clones in the sample, 90% to 95% were seen once. Specimen: naive CD4+ T cells sorted from blood. As to subset: CD45RA+ positively selected. These receptor sequences come from a man younger than 35 in good health.

This clone was found once. The chain combines TRBV7-8 with TRBJ2-5; D possibly corresponds to TRBD2 (6 bases). The germline V gene encodes CDR1 SGHVS and CDR2 FQNEAQ. The V end was cut by 2 bases, the J end by 1 base, with 17 bases between. The CDR3 is 17 residues long. This CDR3 reads CASSLRVQRAIQETQYF. The CDR3 DNA is TGTGCCAGCAGCTTAAGGGTGCAGCGGGCAATCCAAGAGACCCAGTACTTC.

The chain joins TRBV5-1 to TRBJ2-5; D not certain. Germline assignment: CDR1 SGHRS and CDR2 YFSETQ. This CDR3 comprises 14 residues. The V end was cut by 0 bases, the J end by 4 bases, with 10 bases between. CDR3 sequence: CASSLGAGLETQYF. The CDR3 nucleotides are TGCGCCAGCAGCTTGGGGGCCGGTCTAGAGACCCAGTACTTC.

In this sample, this clone turned up once. The chain is built from TRBV19 and TRBJ1-2; TRBD1 is a possible D gene (5 bases). Germline lookup yields CDR1 LNHDA and CDR2 SQIVND (reference sequence). The length of the CDR3 is 15 residues. V lost 3 bases and J 3 bases, leaving 14 bases between the germline ends. Here the CDR3 DNA reads TGTGCCAGTAGTATCTTCCCGGGGCCTGACTATGGCTACACCTTC. Translating it yields CASSIFPGPDYGYTF.

The rearrangement joins TRBV5-1 to TRBJ1-3; unclear D gene. CDR1 is SGHRS and CDR2 is YFSETQ in the germline V gene. The V end lost 6 bases, the J end lost 0 bases, and 13 bases lay between the germline ends. The CDR3 length is 15 residues. CDR3 sequence: CASKAGLNSGNTIYF. CDR3 coding DNA: TGCGCCAGCAAGGCAGGCCTTAACTCTGGAAACACCATATATTTT.

This clone has more than one count but fewer than ten. Distinct nucleotide sequences in the sample also encode this CDR3. The chain links TRBV19 to TRBJ2-7, with a tentative D call TRBD2 (5 bases). There are 12 residues in the CDR3. V was shortened by 5 bases and J by 0 bases, with 5 bases between the two germline ends. The germline V gene has CDR1 LNHDA and CDR2 SQIVND (reference sequence). CDR3 coding DNA: TGTGCCAGTAGTGCGGGCTCCTACGAGCAGTACTTC. Protein sequence: CASSAGSYEQYF.

The chain links TRBV5-6 to TRBJ2-2, with D perhaps assigned TRBD1 or TRBD2 (5 bases each). With 0 bases removed from V and 6 bases from J, the gap between germline ends came to 6 bases. The CDR3 totals 13 residues. Germline V gene sequence: CDR1 SGHDT, CDR2 YYEEEE. CDR3 residues: CASSLAGPGELFF. In nucleotides, the CDR3 is TGTGCCAGCAGCTTGGCGGGACCCGGGGAGCTGTTTTTT.